This T cell receptor (beta chain) was sequenced during a study of PD-L1 blockade in urothelial cancer. Turning to the study itself: Dosed intravenously at 1,200 mg every 3 weeks, atezolizumab was initiated by patients at some point between 2012 and 2014.

The data were produced by immunoSEQ multiplex PCR, yet TCRdb's version contains in-frame clones alone and is incomplete. This sample has about 79,000 clones, with about 85% found just once. The time point here: pretreatment peripheral blood. The TCR was taken from a man aged 35-49 years with urothelial cancer. The material sequenced was PBMCs, taken around atezolizumab (anti-PD-L1) treatment.

CDR3 region: CASSYGLAGRAYEQYF. The CDR3 bases are TGTGCCAGCAGTTACGGCTTAGCGGGACGAGCCTACGAGCAGTACTTC. The chain recombines TRBV6-6 with TRBJ2-7, with TRBD2 identical over 8 bases. CDR1 and CDR2 (germline): MNHNY, SVGAGI (reference sequence). This CDR3 is 16 amino acids long. V lost 2 bases to trimming and J lost 2 bases; unmatched junction nucleotides: 8.